This TCR beta chain was captured by sequencing in a study of T cell repertoires in cytomegalovirus infection (dated by TCRdb to between 2018 and 2021). Study-wide context: Alongside well-studied HLA-B-restricted epitopes, the peptide stimulations were aimed at recently identified HLA-C-restricted CMV epitopes, whose presentation resists viral immunomodulation. The HLA type of each donor mattered for the analysis, because public TCR beta signatures pointed to carriage of CMV infection along with the matching HLA type. Paper-wide results and their limitations: In the ex vivo response, HLA-C-restricted CMV-specific TCR beta clonotypes were dominant, and in two of eight donors the single most frequent clonotype came from this HLA-C-restricted group. Cumulative frequency of public TCR beta family members discriminated carriers of CMV infection plus the relevant HLA type in this cohort and an independent 352-donor cohort.

The sample's treatment or condition label is to be understood as: in vitro stimulation with specific CMV peptide epitopes to enrich CMV-specific T cells. Details on this clonotype: The clone's antigen remains unknown. The sample holds no much larger clone one base away, and base qualities are not on file.

CDR1 and CDR2 are drawn from the germline V gene (reference sequence): PRHDT, FYEKMQ. Germline trimming: 9 bases from V, 2 bases from J; junction bases outside gene matches: 8. The CDR3 sequence holds 15 residues, the cysteine and phenylalanine included. Left in the record is the CDR3 DNA by itself, 45 bases read in frame from the first base. The sample was run on an Illumina HiSeq 1500. TCRdb took the public reads, trimmed them with fastp at Q25, ran MiXCR for clone calling and kept in-frame beta chains. When rows share a CDR3 protein, they turn into one entry using the most common DNA and genes. Present in this sample are some 940,000 distinct CDR3 sequences, 25% to 40% of which were seen just once. Clones ranked in the top ten supply under 15% of the sample.

The V gene is TRBV13 and the J gene is TRBJ2-2, with 8 bases in between that match TRBD1. The input for sequencing was cultured CD8+ T cells from PBMCs, taken from culture after CMV antigen stimulation. This sequence was found in a human donor in good health (CMV status not recorded). Some clones in this sample may be carry-over from other donors' samples. CDR3 reads: CASRGQGANTGELFF. The DNA reads TGTGCCAGTCGAGGGCAGGGGGCAAACACCGGGGAGCTGTTTTTT.